These 32 T cell receptor beta chains share one sample of origin, sequenced in a study of cytomegalovirus exposure and HLA in healthy donors. TCRdb's table, derived via immunoSEQ multiplex PCR, lists solely in-frame clones and lacks some. The repertoire has some 140,000 clones, 86% of them found once; the top ten carry approximately 2.2%. The sequenced sample consisted of PBMCs. The receptors come from a human donor in good health.

This rearrangement joins TRBV7-3 to TRBJ2-1, with 10 bases lining up with TRBD2. The length of the CDR3 is 19 residues. Trimming at V came to 4 bases and at J to 1 base, leaving 13 bases not matched to a gene. The germline CDR1 and CDR2 sequences are SGHTA and FQGTGA. The CDR3 DNA reads TGTGCCAGCAGCTCTCCTCCGGGAGGTAGCGGGGGGTCCTACAATGAGCAGTTCTTC. Protein: CASSSPPGGSGGSYNEQFF.

This chain joins TRBV4-1 and TRBJ2-1; 7 nucleotides agree with TRBD2. The length of the CDR3 is 16 residues. CDR1 and CDR2 from the germline V gene are MGHRA and YSYEKL. V gave up 0 bases and J gave up 8 bases; unmatched junction bases: 10. The CDR3, as DNA: TGCGCCAGCAGCCAAGAACGCGAGCGGGATAGATATGAGCAGTTCTTC. This gives the protein CASSQERERDRYEQFF.

The CDR3 bases are TGTGCCAGCTCACCTGGGGCCACAGGGATCGGGGCTTTCTTT. It is translated as CASSPGATGIGAFF. The chain carries TRBV18 and TRBJ1-1; a possible D gene is TRBD1 (6 bases). The V gene's germline CDR1 is KGHSH and CDR2 LQKENI. This CDR3 is built from 14 residues. Trimming stripped 3 bases from V and 11 bases from J, with 19 bases between.

V is TRBV28 and J is TRBJ2-3, with a weak D call TRBD2 (6 bases). Germline V gene lookup returns CDR1 MDHEN and CDR2 SYDVKM. V was cut by 2 bases and J by 4 bases, with 10 bases left in between. The CDR3 has 14 amino acids. CDR3 amino acids: CASSLPGEADTQYF. The DNA for the CDR3 is TGTGCCAGCAGTTTACCGGGAGAGGCAGATACGCAGTATTTT.

The chain recombines TRBV2 with TRBJ2-7; 7 bases align to TRBD1. The CDR3 is made up of 15 amino acids. Trimming took 6 bases from V and 0 from J; bases not matched to a gene: 8. Germline V CDR1 and CDR2: SNHLY, FYNNEI. CDR3 protein: CASRTSGTVSYEQYF. The CDR3 DNA follows: TGTGCCAGCAGAACGTCCGGGACAGTCTCCTACGAGCAGTACTTC.

V is TRBV14 and J is TRBJ1-2, with 8 bases fitting TRBD1. Germline-derived CDR1 and CDR2 are SGHDN and FVKESK. The CDR3 loop spans 20 amino acids. V shed 0 bases, J shed 6 bases, and the junction held 21 bases outside the gene matches. The CDR3 sequence is CASSQDYLYPDRTGPHGYTF. CDR3 DNA: TGTGCCAGCAGCCAAGACTATTTGTATCCTGACCGGACAGGGCCCCATGGCTACACCTTC.

V gene TRBV7-9 combines with J gene TRBJ1-2; 9 bases are a match to TRBD1. Germline V CDR1 and CDR2: SEHNR, FQNEAQ (reference sequence). J was trimmed by 8 bases and V by 5 bases; bases with no gene match: 6. This CDR3 spans 13 amino acids. The CDR3 here is CASSETGGGGYTF. The CDR3 DNA sequence: TGTGCCAGCAGCGAAACAGGGGGCGGAGGCTACACCTTC. The complete variable domain, with remaining parts taken from reference TRBV7-9 and TRBJ1-2, reads DTGVSQNPRHKITKRGQNVTFRCDPISEHNRLYWYRQTLGQGPEFLTYFQNEAQLEKSRLLSDRFSAERPKGSFSTLEIQRTEQGDSAMYLCASSETGGGGYTFGSGTRLTVV.

The chain carries TRBV4-1 and TRBJ2-7, with a weak D call TRBD2 (8 bases). The V and J ends lost 2 bases and 4 bases respectively, with 21 bases between them. Germline V gene lookup returns CDR1 MGHRA and CDR2 YSYEKL. This CDR3 is 17 amino acids long. The CDR3 here is CASSQRAGAPQGYEQYF. Here the CDR3 DNA reads TGCGCCAGCAGCCAAAGAGCGGGAGCCCCACAGGGGTACGAGCAGTACTTC.

The V and J genes are TRBV11-2 and TRBJ1-5; no clear D gene. V was clipped by 5 bases and J by 0 bases, with 8 bases between them. Looked up from germline, CDR1 is SGHAT and CDR2 is FQNNGV. The CDR3 has 14 amino acids. The CDR3 region has the DNA TGTGCCAGCAGCCGAGAGGATAGCAATCAGCCCCAGCATTTT. This translates into CASSREDSNQPQHF.

V and J are TRBV6-5 and TRBJ1-1, with D perhaps TRBD1 (5 bases). Germline CDR1 and CDR2: MNHEY and SVGAGI. CDR3 length: 13 residues. V lost 5 bases and J 1 base, leaving 8 bases between the germline ends. The CDR3 loop is CASSRGTNTEAFF. The CDR3 DNA is TGTGCCAGCAGTCGGGGGACGAACACTGAAGCTTTCTTT.

This sequence joins TRBV27 and TRBJ1-1, with 9 bases identical to TRBD1. V gave up 6 bases and J gave up 3 bases; unmatched junction bases: 5. The CDR3 sequence is 14 residues long. In germline, CDR1 is MNHEY, CDR2 SMNVEV (reference sequence). CDR3 nucleotides: TGTGCCAGCAGGCGGGACAGGGTGGACACTGAAGCTTTCTTT. Translation gives CASRRDRVDTEAFF.

CDR3 region: CASSQETGQGTGYEQYF. The CDR3 nucleotides read TGCGCCAGCAGCCAAGAGACTGGACAGGGGACGGGCTACGAGCAGTACTTC. The chain recombines TRBV4-1 with TRBJ2-7; 9 positions match TRBD1. V lost 0 bases to trimming and J lost 3 bases; unmatched junction nucleotides: 9. The CDR3 loop spans 17 amino acids. CDR1 MGHRA and CDR2 YSYEKL come from the germline V gene.

The CDR3 DNA is TGTGCCAGCAGTGATTTAGACAGCTTGGGGACCCAGTACTTC. This encodes CASSDLDSLGTQYF. The rearrangement uses TRBV25-1 and TRBJ2-5; D may be TRBD1 (5 bases). Trimming took 3 bases from V and 7 from J, leaving 15 bases between them. There are 14 residues in the CDR3. From germline, CDR1 is MGHDK and CDR2 SYGVNS.

The CDR3 sequence: CASRRGLFGNTIYF. The CDR3 nucleotides read TGTGCCAGCAGACGGGGGTTGTTTGGAAACACCATATATTTT. The rearrangement joins TRBV7-9 to TRBJ1-3; tentatively, D is TRBD1 (5 bases). This CDR3 region has 14 residues. Germline V CDR1 and CDR2: SEHNR, FQNEAQ (reference sequence). With 6 bases removed from V and 3 bases from J, the gap between germline ends came to 12 bases.

The chain carries TRBV7-2 and TRBJ2-1; 7 positions agree with TRBD2. The junction had 6 bases not matched to a gene; V was cut back by 2 bases and J by 5 bases. The V gene's germline CDR1 is SGHTA and CDR2 FQGNSA. The CDR3 has 15 residues. This CDR3 is CASSLRRGSNNEQFF. CDR3 nucleotides: TGTGCCAGCAGCTTAAGGCGGGGGTCTAACAATGAGCAGTTCTTC. The whole variable domain, filled in from reference TRBV7-2 and TRBJ2-1, reads GAGVSQSPSNKVTEKGKDVELRCDPISGHTALYWYRQSLGQGLEFLIYFQGNSAPDKSGLPSDRFSAERTGGSVSTLTIQRTQQEDSAVYLCASSLRRGSNNEQFFGPGTRLTVL.

This clone was picked up a small number of times. The chain combines TRBV19 with TRBJ1-2; 8 bases fit TRBD1. Germline trimming cut 8 bases from V and 5 bases from J; bases unmatched to any gene: 13. The CDR3 loop spans 15 amino acids. Looked up from germline, CDR1 is LNHDA and CDR2 is SQIVND (reference sequence). CDR3 coding DNA: TGTGCCAGTGCCCCCGGGACAGGTTCCCCATATGGCTACACCTTC. Translated, it gives CASAPGTGSPYGYTF.

V gene TRBV7-9 combines with J gene TRBJ1-4; TRBD1 is a possible D gene (5 bases). The CDR3 contains 15 residues. The germline V gene encodes CDR1 SEHNR and CDR2 FQNEAQ (reference sequence). Trimming cost V 5 bases and J 7 bases, with 17 bases left between them. The CDR3: CASSLRGGTSEKLFF. CDR3 DNA: TGTGCCAGCAGCCTCCGGGGGGGTACGTCTGAAAAACTGTTTTTT.

The rearrangement joins TRBV2 to TRBJ1-4; no reliable D call. The CDR3 totals 14 residues. V was cut by 5 bases and J by 0 bases, with 7 bases left in between. Germline assignment: CDR1 SNHLY and CDR2 FYNNEI. In nucleotides, the CDR3 is TGTGCCAGCAGTTATTCTGCAACTAATGAAAAACTGTTTTTT. Translated: CASSYSATNEKLFF. Drawing the rest from reference TRBV2 and TRBJ1-4, the complete variable domain is EPEVTQTPSHQVTQMGQEVILRCVPISNHLYFYWYRQILGQKVEFLVSFYNNEISEKSEIFDDQFSVERPDGSNFTLKIRSTKLEDSAMYFCASSYSATNEKLFFGSGTQLSVL.

The CDR3 spells CATSRVDRFGSPLHF. The DNA for the CDR3 is TGTGCCACCAGCAGAGTGGACAGGTTCGGTTCACCCCTCCACTTT. The chain has TRBV15 and TRBJ1-6; 7 nucleotides align to TRBD1. V shed 1 base, J shed 9 bases, and the junction held 6 bases outside the gene matches. The CDR3 is 15 amino acids. Per germline, CDR1 LNHNV and CDR2 YYDKDF (reference sequence).

This chain uses TRBV11-2 with TRBJ2-3, with D maybe TRBD2 (6 bases). CDR3 length: 15 residues. V lost 4 bases to trimming and J lost 4 bases, with 15 bases between them. Germline V gives CDR1 SGHAT, CDR2 FQNNGV. CDR3 amino acids: CASSSWGLPADTQYF. The CDR3 coding sequence is TGTGCCAGCAGCTCCTGGGGACTCCCCGCAGATACGCAGTATTTT.

The rearrangement uses TRBV6-5 and TRBJ2-5; TRBD1 matches 11 bases. V lost 0 bases and J lost 5; bases outside the gene matches: 5. The CDR3 runs to 16 residues. Germline V CDR1 and CDR2: MNHEY, SVGAGI. CDR3: CASSYSTDRGHETQYF. In nucleotides, the CDR3 is TGTGCCAGCAGTTACTCGACGGACAGGGGGCATGAGACCCAGTACTTC.

CDR3 region: CASSLAGLAEEQFF. The CDR3 DNA is TGCGCCAGCAGCTTGGCGGGACTAGCGGAAGAGCAGTTCTTC. The chain couples TRBV5-1 to TRBJ2-1; 11 bases agree with TRBD2. Looked up from germline, CDR1 is SGHRS and CDR2 is YFSETQ. The length of the CDR3 is 14 residues. Germline trimming cut 0 bases from V and 10 bases from J; bases unmatched to any gene: 3.

The rearrangement uses TRBV6-5 and TRBJ1-1; D is unresolved. Trimming removed 6 bases from V and 0 bases from J, with 8 bases in between. The CDR3 length is 13 residues. CDR1 and CDR2 from the germline V gene are MNHEY and SVGAGI. The chain's CDR3 is CASSRNMNTEAFF. The CDR3 DNA sequence: TGTGCCAGCAGCCGTAACATGAACACTGAAGCTTTCTTT.

The chain employs TRBV7-8 and TRBJ1-1; tentatively, D is TRBD1 (5 bases). In germline, CDR1 is SGHVS, CDR2 FQNEAQ. Trimming took 4 bases from V and 0 from J, leaving 12 bases between them. The CDR3 loop spans 15 amino acids. The DNA for the CDR3 is TGTGCCAGCAGCTACGCGACAGTAATGAACACTGAAGCTTTCTTT. Amino acid sequence: CASSYATVMNTEAFF.

This chain connects TRBV15 to TRBJ1-1; the D is unclear. The V end was cut by 5 bases, the J end by 7 bases, with 17 bases between. The CDR3 runs 14 residues. Germline V gene sequence: CDR1 LNHNV, CDR2 YYDKDF (reference sequence). The CDR3 reads CATSEAPYEVEAFF. CDR3 DNA: TGTGCCACCAGCGAGGCTCCCTATGAAGTTGAAGCTTTCTTT.

V is TRBV6-5 and J is TRBJ1-1, with D perhaps matching TRBD1 (6 bases). CDR3 length: 14 amino acids. Germline values: CDR1 MNHEY, CDR2 SVGAGI. V lost 6 bases, J lost 1 base, and 12 bases lay in between. CDR3 in amino acids: CASRPQGRNTEAFF. CDR3 nucleotide sequence: TGTGCCAGCAGACCACAGGGAAGGAACACTGAAGCTTTCTTT.

The chain is built from TRBV2 and TRBJ2-2; the match to TRBD2 covers 8 bases. The trim removed 8 bases at V and 0 bases at J, leaving 14 bases unmatched. Germline assignment: CDR1 SNHLY and CDR2 FYNNEI. This CDR3 is built from 18 residues. The chain's CDR3 is CASRAGGRRLANTGELFF. The CDR3 nucleotides are TGTGCCAGCCGGGCGGGGGGCCGGAGACTCGCGAACACCGGGGAGCTGTTTTTT.

The chain couples TRBV28 to TRBJ1-1, with TRBD1 matching over 11 bases. The V gene end was trimmed by 10 bases and the J gene end by 3 bases; junction bases not matched to a gene: 1. The CDR3 spans 12 residues. CDR1 is MDHEN and CDR2 is SYDVKM in the germline V gene. Here the CDR3 DNA reads TGTGCCACGGGACAGGGGGACACTGAAGCTTTCTTT. Amino acids: CATGQGDTEAFF.

The chain links TRBV28 to TRBJ1-2; TRBD1 matches at 7 bases. From germline, CDR1 is MDHEN and CDR2 SYDVKM. The CDR3 extends over 16 amino acids. With 6 bases clipped from V and 4 bases from J, the junction kept 14 bases outside the gene matches. CDR3 in DNA: TGTGCCAGCAGGGCCAAAAGGGGGCGAATTTCCTATGGCTACACCTTC. Protein sequence: CASRAKRGRISYGYTF.

This rearrangement joins TRBV5-4 to TRBJ2-7; no definite D call. The germline V and J ends were trimmed by 0 bases and 2 bases, with 9 bases remaining between them. The CDR3 is 14 residues long. Germline lookup yields CDR1 SGHNT and CDR2 YYREEE (reference sequence). The CDR3 bases are TGTGCCAGCAGCTTGGGTCAGGCCACCTACGAGCAGTACTTC. Translating gives CASSLGQATYEQYF.

This rearrangement joins TRBV27 to TRBJ2-1, with TRBD2 matching over 7 bases. The CDR3 covers 16 residues. CDR1 and CDR2 from the germline V gene are MNHEY and SMNVEV (reference sequence). V gave up 5 bases and J gave up 0 bases; unmatched junction bases: 7. The CDR3 DNA is TGTGCCAGCAGTCCATCAGCGGGGAGCTCCTACAATGAGCAGTTCTTC. It encodes CASSPSAGSSYNEQFF.

The chain couples TRBV4-1 to TRBJ2-1, with D possibly matching TRBD2 (5 bases). The CDR3 sequence is 15 residues long. Trimming stripped 1 base from V and 8 bases from J, with 15 bases between. Germline lookup yields CDR1 MGHRA and CDR2 YSYEKL. CDR3: CASSQGVGVWDEQFF. Written as DNA, the CDR3 is TGCGCCAGCAGCCAAGGGGTCGGGGTCTGGGATGAGCAGTTCTTC.